The next 30 T cell receptor beta chains were all read from a single sample in a study of blood T cell repertoires in COVID-19. Measured with immunoSEQ multiplex PCR; TCRdb has only the in-frame clones, and not every one. The sample carries about 530,000 clones, around nine tenths recorded once. The sample was peripheral blood. All receptors come from a woman aged 50 to 60 with COVID-19, enrolled during active disease.

V gene TRBV6-5 combines with J gene TRBJ1-1; D uncertain. The CDR3 has 14 residues. The germline V gene has CDR1 MNHEY and CDR2 SVGAGI. Trimming left V 4 bases short and J 5 bases short, with 14 bases between. The DNA of the CDR3 is TGTGCCAGCAGTTCCCCCCCCTGGGAGACTGAAGCTTTCTTT. Its protein product is CASSSPPWETEAFF.

The CDR3 loop reads CASSAQRGAETQYF. Here the CDR3 DNA reads TGTGCCAGCAGCGCCCAGCGGGGGGCGGAGACCCAGTACTTC. This rearrangement joins TRBV7-2 to TRBJ2-5, with 9 bases matching TRBD2. This CDR3 spans 14 amino acids. Germline V gene data show CDR1 as SGHTA and CDR2 as FQGNSA. Trimming took 5 bases from V and 5 from J; bases not matched to a gene: 6.

V gene TRBV11-2 combines with J gene TRBJ1-1, with D unresolved. Germline loops: CDR1 SGHAT, CDR2 FQNNGV. The V and J ends lost 3 bases and 5 bases respectively, with 16 bases between them. CDR3 size: 15 residues. CDR3 nucleotide sequence: TGTGCCAGCAGCTTGGGGAGGAGGTTGGGAACTGAAGCTTTCTTT. Translation: CASSLGRRLGTEAFF. Combining the CDR3 with reference TRBV11-2 and TRBJ1-1 gives the whole variable domain EAGVAQSPRYKIIEKRQSVAFWCNPISGHATLYWYQQILGQGPKLLIQFQNNGVVDDSQLPKDRFSAERLKGVDSTLKIQPAKLEDSAVYLCASSLGRRLGTEAFFGQGTRLTVV.

This clone has more than one count but fewer than ten. The chain employs TRBV24-1 and TRBJ2-2; possible D gene TRBD1, 6 bases. V lost 3 bases and J lost 8, with 21 bases in between. CDR1 is KGHDR and CDR2 is SFDVKD in the germline V gene. There are 17 residues in the CDR3. CDR3 DNA sequence: TGTGCCACCAGTGATCCTAAACAGGGTTCGATAAAAGGGGAGCTGTTTTTT. Its translation: CATSDPKQGSIKGELFF.

The V gene is TRBV3-1 (or the pseudogene TRBV3-2), the J gene TRBJ1-1, with 8 bases that match TRBD1. V lost 2 bases to trimming and J lost 9 bases; unmatched junction nucleotides: 5. Germline V gene lookup returns CDR1 LGHDT and CDR2 YNNKEL (reference sequence). This CDR3 is 13 amino acids long. CDR3 residues: CASSQFAGGKAFF. CDR3 bases: TGTGCCAGCAGCCAATTCGCAGGGGGCAAAGCTTTCTTT.

This clone was counted only a few times. The chain employs TRBV9 and TRBJ1-2, with 8 bases fitting TRBD1. The CDR3 is 15 amino acids. Per germline, CDR1 SGDLS and CDR2 YYNGEE. V trimming: 3 bases; J trimming: 6 bases; junction bases outside the gene matches: 10. As DNA, the CDR3 is TGTGCCAGCAGCGCGACCCGACAGGGGATGGATGGCTACACCTTC. This codes for CASSATRQGMDGYTF.

The V call is TRBV2, the J call TRBJ2-2; the match to TRBD2 covers 10 bases. Germline V gene sequence: CDR1 SNHLY, CDR2 FYNNEI. Losses at the gene ends were 5 bases for V and 1 base for J; bases not matched to a gene: 7. The CDR3 loop spans 17 amino acids. CDR3 nucleotides: TGTGCCAGCAGTCTGATTACTAGCGGGGTGAACACCGGGGAGCTGTTTTTT. Its translation is CASSLITSGVNTGELFF.

The J gene is TRBJ1-2, the V gene TRBV2, with TRBD1 as a possible D gene (6 bases). CDR1 and CDR2 from the germline V gene are SNHLY and FYNNEI. CDR3 length equals 15 residues. The V end was cut by 5 bases, the J end by 6 bases, with 19 bases between. CDR3 nucleotides: TGTGCCAGCAGTTTTGGACAGAGGCTGACTAATGGCTACACCTTC. It yields the protein CASSFGQRLTNGYTF. Variable domain in full (rest from reference TRBV2 and TRBJ1-2): EPEVTQTPSHQVTQMGQEVILRCVPISNHLYFYWYRQILGQKVEFLVSFYNNEISEKSEIFDDQFSVERPDGSNFTLKIRSTKLEDSAMYFCASSFGQRLTNGYTFGSGTRLTVV.

This sequence joins TRBV2 and TRBJ1-2, with 7 bases that match TRBD1. The trim removed 9 bases at V and 0 bases at J, leaving 4 bases unmatched. The CDR3 has 13 amino acids. Germline V lookup: CDR1 SNHLY, CDR2 FYNNEI. The CDR3 nucleotides are TGTGCCAGAGCCGGGACAGCTAACTATGGCTACACCTTC. It codes for CARAGTANYGYTF.

The chain has TRBV4-1 and TRBJ2-3; TRBD2 matches at 11 bases. CDR3 length: 19 residues. V trimming: 5 bases; J trimming: 0 bases; junction bases outside the gene matches: 13. Germline CDR1 is MGHRA and CDR2 is YSYEKL. The CDR3 is CASSVSPGTSGPSTDTQYF. CDR3 coding DNA: TGCGCCAGCAGCGTCAGTCCCGGGACTAGCGGTCCAAGCACAGATACGCAGTATTTT.

V usage is TRBV18 and J usage is TRBJ2-7; 7 bases are shared with TRBD1. V shed 3 bases, J shed 0 bases, and the junction held 8 bases outside the gene matches. This CDR3 contains 16 residues. Germline CDR1 KGHSH, CDR2 LQKENI. The CDR3 bases are TGTGCCAGCTCACCGGGGGACAGTTTGACCTCCTACGAGCAGTACTTC. This gives the protein CASSPGDSLTSYEQYF. The full variable domain, its missing parts supplied by reference TRBV18 and TRBJ2-7, is NAGVMQNPRHLVRRRGQEARLRCSPMKGHSHVYWYRQLPEEGLKFMVYLQKENIIDESGMPKERFSAEFPKEGPSILRIQQVVRGDSAAYFCASSPGDSLTSYEQYFGPGTRLTVT.

CDR3 residues: CASSYSGGAWEQFF. The CDR3 DNA follows: TGTGCCAGCAGTTATAGCGGGGGGGCATGGGAGCAGTTCTTC. The rearrangement uses TRBV27 and TRBJ2-1, with 11 bases lining up with TRBD2. CDR3 length: 14 amino acids. The J segment lost 10 bases and the V segment lost 4 bases, leaving 6 bases of the junction unmatched. Germline-derived CDR1 and CDR2 are MNHEY and SMNVEV (reference sequence).

The chain is built from TRBV3-1 (or the pseudogene TRBV3-2) and TRBJ1-2; D remains unclear. V was cut by 1 base and J by 2 bases, with 8 bases left in between. There are 14 residues in the CDR3. Germline values: CDR1 LGHDT, CDR2 YNNKEL (reference sequence). CDR3 sequence: CASSQVSGNYGYTF. In nucleotides, the CDR3 is TGTGCCAGCAGCCAAGTATCCGGGAACTATGGCTACACCTTC.

Only a few counts were recorded for this clone. The rearrangement uses TRBV19 and TRBJ1-5; tentative D call: TRBD1 (5 bases). Germline V gene sequence: CDR1 LNHDA, CDR2 SQIVND (reference sequence). Trimming removed 6 bases from V and 5 bases from J, with 20 bases in between. CDR3 size: 16 residues. CDR3 amino acids: CASRTKEGVVYQPQHF. The CDR3, as DNA: TGTGCCAGTAGGACCAAGGAAGGGGTGGTGTATCAGCCCCAGCATTTT. Supplemented by reference TRBV19 and TRBJ1-5, the full variable domain reads DGGITQSPKYLFRKEGQNVTLSCEQNLNHDAMYWYRQDPGQGLRLIYYSQIVNDFQKGDIAEGYSVSREKKESFPLTVTSAQKNPTAFYLCASRTKEGVVYQPQHFGDGTRLSIL.

This clone was observed a handful of times. The rearrangement uses TRBV18 and TRBJ1-1; no definite D call. Trimming took 3 bases from V and 4 from J, leaving 9 bases between them. CDR1 and CDR2 (germline): KGHSH, LQKENI. The CDR3 extends over 13 amino acids. CDR3 sequence: CASSPSLSTEAFF. CDR3 coding DNA: TGTGCCAGCTCACCGTCGTTGAGCACTGAAGCTTTCTTT. Filled out from reference TRBV18 and TRBJ1-1, the complete variable domain reads NAGVMQNPRHLVRRRGQEARLRCSPMKGHSHVYWYRQLPEEGLKFMVYLQKENIIDESGMPKERFSAEFPKEGPSILRIQQVVRGDSAAYFCASSPSLSTEAFFGQGTRLTVV.

This clone was seen a single time. This chain connects TRBV27 to TRBJ2-7; TRBD2 aligns across 13 bases. The trim removed 3 bases at V and 3 bases at J, leaving 2 bases unmatched. Germline CDR1 reads MNHEY; CDR2 reads SMNVEV (reference sequence). The CDR3 runs 15 residues. CDR3 sequence reads: CASSLRLAGGYEQYF. CDR3 in DNA: TGTGCCAGCAGTTTGCGACTAGCGGGGGGCTACGAGCAGTACTTC.

The chain carries TRBV7-2 and TRBJ2-3; 14 bases are shared with TRBD2. The germline gives CDR1 SGHTA, CDR2 FQGNSA. This CDR3 spans 15 amino acids. The J segment lost 4 bases and the V segment lost 6 bases, leaving 3 bases of the junction unmatched. The CDR3 bases are TGTGCCAGCAGTTGGACTAGCGGGGGGCCAGATACGCAGTATTTT. Translated: CASSWTSGGPDTQYF.

This sequence joins TRBV5-1 and TRBJ1-2, with 9 bases that match TRBD1. Germline V gene sequence: CDR1 SGHRS, CDR2 YFSETQ. This CDR3 region has 15 residues. Unmatched junction bases numbered 8, after V lost 0 bases and J lost 8 bases. The CDR3 region has the DNA TGCGCCAGCAGCTTGGGTCCGGGACAGGGACGCGGCTACACCTTC. Residues: CASSLGPGQGRGYTF.

This rearrangement joins TRBV6-2 or TRBV6-3 to TRBJ2-3, with 9 bases lining up with TRBD2. The CDR3 runs 15 residues. Germline values: CDR1 MNHEY, CDR2 SVGEGT. The V gene end was trimmed by 4 bases and the J gene end by 6 bases; junction bases not matched to a gene: 8. The CDR3 nucleotides read TGTGCCAGCAGTTTCTCTAGCGGGGCAATGGATACGCAGTATTTT. Protein product: CASSFSSGAMDTQYF.

V is TRBV19 and J is TRBJ1-5; D gene unclear. Trimming removed 3 bases at V and 3 bases at J, with 15 bases between. Germline CDR1 LNHDA, CDR2 SQIVND (reference sequence). The CDR3 loop spans 16 amino acids. The CDR3 DNA is TGTGCCAGTAGTATTTCTCGAGGGATCGACAATCAGCCCCAGCATTTT. Translated: CASSISRGIDNQPQHF.

The chain links TRBV6-1 to TRBJ1-3; 8 nucleotides line up with TRBD1. This CDR3 comprises 15 residues. Germline trimming cut 3 bases from V and 7 bases from J; bases unmatched to any gene: 8. The V gene's germline CDR1 is MNHNS and CDR2 SASEGT. The CDR3 DNA reads as TGTGCCAGCAGTGAGGGCTGGACAGGGAAGAACACCATATATTTT. Protein sequence: CASSEGWTGKNTIYF.

This rearrangement joins TRBV7-9 to TRBJ2-3; 9 positions match TRBD1. From germline, CDR1 is SEHNR and CDR2 FQNEAQ (reference sequence). Trimming took 5 bases from V and 5 from J; bases not matched to a gene: 5. This CDR3 is 14 amino acids long. CDR3 nucleotides: TGTGCCAGCAGCCGCGGACAGGGGAAAGATACGCAGTATTTT. This codes for CASSRGQGKDTQYF.

This chain joins TRBV6-6 and TRBJ2-1; the match to TRBD1 covers 8 bases. The trim removed 6 bases at V and 8 bases at J, leaving 9 bases unmatched. The CDR3 is 14 residues long. Germline values: CDR1 MNHNY, CDR2 SVGAGI (reference sequence). The CDR3 loop reads CASSRTIQGDEQFF. In DNA, the CDR3 is TGTGCCAGCAGCCGAACTATACAGGGGGATGAGCAGTTCTTC.

This clone has more than one count but fewer than ten. The rearrangement uses TRBV29-1 and TRBJ2-1; tentatively, D is TRBD2 (6 bases). Looked up from germline, CDR1 is SQVTM and CDR2 is ANQGSEA. Trimming pared 3 bases from V and 12 bases from J, leaving 9 bases between. The CDR3 loop spans 10 amino acids. This CDR3 is CSVETGGQFF. CDR3 bases: TGCAGCGTTGAGACCGGGGGGCAGTTCTTC.

The chain is built from TRBV11-2 and TRBJ1-2; possibly TRBD1 for D (5 bases). The ends were cut back, 0 bases at V and 7 bases at J, with 9 bases in the middle. The CDR3 loop spans 13 amino acids. From germline, CDR1 is SGHAT and CDR2 FQNNGV. This CDR3 reads CASSLERGTGYTF. DNA for the CDR3: TGTGCCAGCAGCTTAGAGCGGGGGACTGGCTACACCTTC.

The chain links TRBV6-6 to TRBJ1-3; D possibly corresponds to TRBD1 (5 bases). This CDR3 region has 17 residues. V dropped 5 bases and J dropped 0 bases, with 17 bases sitting between them. CDR1 is MNHNY and CDR2 is SVGAGI in the germline V gene (reference sequence). CDR3 loop: CASSPTQGFFSGNTIYF. The CDR3 DNA sequence: TGTGCCAGCAGTCCAACTCAGGGATTCTTCTCTGGAAACACCATATATTTT.

This clone was seen just once. This chain links TRBV27 with TRBJ1-5; D uncertain. This CDR3 comprises 14 residues. Germline lookup yields CDR1 MNHEY and CDR2 SMNVEV (reference sequence). The V and J ends lost 6 bases and 0 bases respectively, with 9 bases between them. The CDR3 DNA is TGTGCCAGCAGAGGAGGCTATAGCAATCAGCCCCAGCATTTT. Residues: CASRGGYSNQPQHF.

This chain links TRBV25-1 with TRBJ2-5; TRBD2 aligns across 8 bases. The CDR3 is made up of 15 amino acids. J lost 2 bases, V lost 5 bases, and 7 bases had no gene match. In germline, CDR1 is MGHDK, CDR2 SYGVNS. The DNA of the CDR3 is TGTGCCAGCAGTTTGTCGGGGGGGGGACAAGAGACCCAGTACTTC. Encoded protein: CASSLSGGGQETQYF.

As DNA, the CDR3 is TGCGCCAGCAGCTTGTTACAGGGGGAAGAGACCCAGTACTTC. Protein product: CASSLLQGEETQYF. The chain couples TRBV5-1 to TRBJ2-5, with TRBD1 matching 8 bases. The CDR3 has 14 amino acids. CDR1 SGHRS and CDR2 YFSETQ come from the germline V gene. With V trimmed by 1 base and J by 3 bases, 2 bases remained unmatched.

This clone has only a few counts. The chain combines TRBV7-9 with TRBJ1-3; 7 bases are a match to TRBD1. V dropped 5 bases and J dropped 0; count of bases not matched to a gene: 4. The CDR3 runs to 15 residues. The germline V gene has CDR1 SEHNR and CDR2 FQNEAQ (reference sequence). In DNA form, the CDR3 reads TGTGCCAGCAGCCAGGGGGACCGCTCTGGAAACACCATATATTTT. Residues: CASSQGDRSGNTIYF. Combining the CDR3 with reference TRBV7-9 and TRBJ1-3 gives the whole variable domain DTGVSQNPRHKITKRGQNVTFRCDPISEHNRLYWYRQTLGQGPEFLTYFQNEAQLEKSRLLSDRFSAERPKGSFSTLEIQRTEQGDSAMYLCASSQGDRSGNTIYFGEGSWLTVV.